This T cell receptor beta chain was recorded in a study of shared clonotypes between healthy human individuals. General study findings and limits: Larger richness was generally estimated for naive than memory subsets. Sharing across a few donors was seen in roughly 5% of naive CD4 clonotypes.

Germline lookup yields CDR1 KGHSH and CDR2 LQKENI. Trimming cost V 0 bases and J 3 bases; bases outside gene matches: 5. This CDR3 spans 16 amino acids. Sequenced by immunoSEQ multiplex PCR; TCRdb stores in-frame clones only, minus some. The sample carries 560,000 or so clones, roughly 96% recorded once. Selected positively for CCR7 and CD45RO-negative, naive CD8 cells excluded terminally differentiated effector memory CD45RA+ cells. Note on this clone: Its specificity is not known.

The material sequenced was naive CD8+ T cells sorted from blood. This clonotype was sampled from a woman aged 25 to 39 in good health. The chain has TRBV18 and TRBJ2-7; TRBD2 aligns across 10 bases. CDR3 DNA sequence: TGTGCCAGCTCACCACCGCTAGCGGGAGTCCACTACGAGCAGTACTTC. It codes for CASSPPLAGVHYEQYF.